These T cell receptor beta chains were read from a single sample in a study of T cell responses to AZD1222 COVID-19 vaccine. Here immunoSEQ multiplex PCR was the method, and the copy in TCRdb shows in-frame clones only, minus some. Of 100,000 to 120,000 clones listed, about 90% were seen once; the top ten hold about 7.8%. The source material was peripheral blood, sampled on day 0 of AZD1222 vaccination. The receptors shown here come from an adult in good health. The CDR3 runs from the conserved cysteine through the conserved F or W. The D gene is left open where the match is weak. Clone size, where shown, is once, few, many, or a class for clones that have expanded.

TRBV11-2	TRBD1	TRBJ1-1	NA	TGTGCCAGCAGCCCGGGGGGACAGGGGAACACTGAAGCTTTCTTT	CASSPGGQGNTEAFF
TRBV11-3	NA	TRBJ2-3	NA	TGTGCCAGCAGCTTAGCAGTGGGCCCCACAGATACGCAGTATTTT	CASSLAVGPTDTQYF
TRBV5-1	TRBD1	TRBJ2-7	NA	TGCGCCAGCAGCTTGGCGACAGGGAACTACGAGCAGTACTTC	CASSLATGNYEQYF
TRBV28	TRBD1	TRBJ1-5	once	TGTGCCAGCAGCTCAACAGGGGCTTCCAATCAGCCCCAGCATTTT	CASSSTGASNQPQHF
TRBV18	NA	TRBJ2-2	NA	TGTGCCAGCTCACATTCGGCGCGTCAGGGCCAGGCCACCGGGGAGCTGTTTTTT	CASSHSARQGQATGELFF
TRBV28	NA	TRBJ1-2	NA	TGTGCCAGCAGCCCGACAGGCTATGGCTACACCTTC	CASSPTGYGYTF
TRBV21-1	NA	TRBJ2-5	NA	TGTGCCAGCAGCAAAGTAGCGTGGAGGGACCAGTACTTC	CASSKVAWRDQYF
TRBV5-6	TRBD2	TRBJ2-5	NA	TGTGCCAGCAGCTTGGTGCTAGCGGGGGCCCTCCAAGAGACCCAGTACTTC	CASSLVLAGALQETQYF
TRBV19	NA	TRBJ2-7	NA	TGTGCCAGTAGTGTGAGTTTCTCCTACGAGCAGTACTTC	CASSVSFSYEQYF
TRBV19	NA	TRBJ2-7	NA	TGTGCCAGTAGTGCCGCCGGGAGCTACGAGCAGTACTTC	CASSAAGSYEQYF
TRBV11-1	NA	TRBJ1-1	few	TGTGCCAGCAGCTTAGTCCAGGGCTCGGGCACTGAAGCTTTCTTT	CASSLVQGSGTEAFF
TRBV7-9	NA	TRBJ2-2	NA	TGTGCCAGCAGCTTGCCCCCGGGGATTAACACCGGGGAGCTGTTTTTT	CASSLPPGINTGELFF
TRBV5-4	NA	TRBJ1-6	once	TGTGCCAGCAGCTCCGATAGATGGGGAGGCACCCTCCACTTT	CASSSDRWGGTLHF
TRBV2	NA	TRBJ2-2	NA	TGTGCCAGCAGTGAGCGGCAGGCGAACACCGGGGAGCTGTTTTTT	CASSERQANTGELFF
TRBV11-2	NA	TRBJ1-3	NA	TGTGCCAGCAGCCAAAACAGGGAGGGCGGAAACACCATATATTTT	CASSQNREGGNTIYF
TRBV29-1	TRBD1	TRBJ1-4	NA	TGCAGCGTTGCGACAGGGGCGGAAAAACTGTTTTTT	CSVATGAEKLFF
TRBV6-4	NA	TRBJ2-2	NA	TGTGCCAGCGGGACGGACACCGGGGAGCTGTTTTTT	CASGTDTGELFF
TRBV7-2	NA	TRBJ1-2	NA	TGTGCCAGCAGCAAGACGGGGTATGGCTACACCTTC	CASSKTGYGYTF
TRBV7-9	NA	TRBJ2-7	NA	TGTGCCAGCAGCCCAGGGCCAGACCGCTGGGAGCAGTACTTC	CASSPGPDRWEQYF
TRBV3-1/TRBV3-2	TRBD1	TRBJ1-6	NA	TGTGCCAGCATGGGGACAGCTGATAATTCACCCCTCCACTTT	CASMGTADNSPLHF
TRBV19	NA	TRBJ2-7	NA	TGTGCCAGTAGTATCGGGACAAACTCCTACGAGCAGTACTTC	CASSIGTNSYEQYF
TRBV2	TRBD2	TRBJ2-7	NA	TGTGCCAGCAGTCTAGCGGGGGAATACGAGCAGTACTTC	CASSLAGEYEQYF
TRBV30	NA	TRBJ1-3	NA	TGTGCCTGGAGTGTACTCAGTCCAGGAAACACCATATATTTT	CAWSVLSPGNTIYF
TRBV19	NA	TRBJ1-2	NA	TGTGCCAGTGCTTTTCGGGAACCCAACTATGGCTACACCTTC	CASAFREPNYGYTF
TRBV19	TRBD1	TRBJ1-1	NA	TGTGCCAGTAGCCAAATAACAGGGGCCTCTCTAAACACTGAAGCTTTCTTT	CASSQITGASLNTEAFF
TRBV27	NA	TRBJ2-7	NA	TGTGCCAGCAGTTTGCGAATCGGGACGGACTACGAGCAGTACTTC	CASSLRIGTDYEQYF
TRBV6-5	NA	TRBJ2-7	once	TGTGCCAGCAGTTACTCGGGGGTCCGCGGCTACGAGCAGTACTTC	CASSYSGVRGYEQYF
TRBV27	NA	TRBJ2-7	NA	TGTGCCAGCAGAACAGGTTACTACGAGCAGTACTTC	CASRTGYYEQYF
TRBV29-1	NA	TRBJ2-1	NA	TGCAGTGGAGTACCGAGCTCCTACAATGAGCAGTTCTTC	CSGVPSSYNEQFF
TRBV28	NA	TRBJ1-5	NA	TGTGCCAGCAGTTCGCACGGGAGTAATCAGCCCCAGCATTTT	CASSSHGSNQPQHF
TRBV24-1	TRBD1	TRBJ1-2	NA	TGTGCCACCAGTGCTACCGGGACAGGGGGAAATGGCTACACCTTC	CATSATGTGGNGYTF
TRBV6-5	TRBD1	TRBJ1-2	NA	TGTGCCAGCAGTTCACAGGGGGCAGACGGCTACACCTTC	CASSSQGADGYTF
TRBV18	NA	TRBJ1-2	NA	TGTGCCAGCTCACCAGGGGGCGACTATGGCTACACCTTC	CASSPGGDYGYTF
TRBV2	TRBD1	TRBJ1-1	NA	TGTGCCAGCAGTCACGACAGGGGACGTACTGAAGCTTTCTTT	CASSHDRGRTEAFF
TRBV30	NA	TRBJ1-3	NA	TGTGCCTGGAGTAATGGTGGCTCTGGAAACACCATATATTTT	CAWSNGGSGNTIYF
TRBV12-3/TRBV12-4	NA	TRBJ1-1	NA	TGTGCCAGCGGAAAACGATGGGACACTGAAGCTTTCTTT	CASGKRWDTEAFF
TRBV10-1	TRBD2	TRBJ2-2	NA	TGCGCCAGCAGTGAGGTAGCGGGGGCCGGGGAGCTGTTTTTT	CASSEVAGAGELFF
TRBV21-1	NA	TRBJ2-1	NA	TGTGCCAGCAGCAAGACTAGCGGGGGTTACTACAATGAGCAGTTCTTC	CASSKTSGGYYNEQFF
TRBV14	NA	TRBJ2-3	NA	TGTGCCAGCAGCCGCCTCGGAGGGGGATCTAGCACAGATACGCAGTATTTT	CASSRLGGGSSTDTQYF
TRBV29-1	NA	TRBJ1-2	NA	TGCAGCGTTGAATTGTCCGGACCTGGCTACACCTTC	CSVELSGPGYTF
TRBV18	NA	TRBJ1-3	NA	TGTGCCAGCTCACCACAAGAGTTCCCCTCTGGAAACACCATATATTTT	CASSPQEFPSGNTIYF